This T cell receptor beta chain was sequenced in a study of blood T cell repertoires in COVID-19. Assay used: immunoSEQ multiplex PCR; TCRdb lists only in-frame clones, some missing. The table lists hundreds of thousands of clones, around 89% of them singletons. The receptor was isolated from a woman aged 45-65 years who had recovered from COVID-19. The sequencing input was PBMCs or T cells enriched from blood (not recorded which).

CDR3: CASSLVRSSNQPQHF. The CDR3 DNA reads TGTGCCAGCAGTTTGGTACGGAGTAGCAATCAGCCCCAGCATTTT. The chain combines TRBV27 with TRBJ1-5; D is unresolved. Trimming removed 3 bases from V and 0 bases from J, with 9 bases in between. The length of the CDR3 is 15 residues. Germline assignment: CDR1 MNHEY and CDR2 SMNVEV (reference sequence).